This TCR beta chain was obtained from a study of blood T cell repertoires in COVID-19. As handled by the study authors: Estimates of nucleated cell counts were drawn from the amplification of reference gene primers. Method: immunoSEQ multiplex PCR; TCRdb's copy keeps in-frame clones and lacks some. V and J calls and clone size are given by that table; D and trimming were obtained from the DNA. The repertoire consists of just over 150,000 clones, with around 84% occurring once and the leading ten covering nearly 10%. Germline assignment: CDR1 SEHNR and CDR2 FQNEAQ (reference sequence). The CDR3 runs to 16 residues. The ends lost 3 bases at V and 4 bases at J; junction bases unmatched: 6.

The sequenced sample was peripheral blood. The chain recombines TRBV7-9 with TRBJ2-5; TRBD2 agrees at 12 bases. This receptor was obtained from a woman aged 50 to 60 with acute or convalescent COVID-19. The CDR3 protein is CASSLTSGGDRETQYF. Written as DNA, the CDR3 is TGTGCCAGCAGCTTGACTAGCGGGGGCGACAGAGAGACCCAGTACTTC.